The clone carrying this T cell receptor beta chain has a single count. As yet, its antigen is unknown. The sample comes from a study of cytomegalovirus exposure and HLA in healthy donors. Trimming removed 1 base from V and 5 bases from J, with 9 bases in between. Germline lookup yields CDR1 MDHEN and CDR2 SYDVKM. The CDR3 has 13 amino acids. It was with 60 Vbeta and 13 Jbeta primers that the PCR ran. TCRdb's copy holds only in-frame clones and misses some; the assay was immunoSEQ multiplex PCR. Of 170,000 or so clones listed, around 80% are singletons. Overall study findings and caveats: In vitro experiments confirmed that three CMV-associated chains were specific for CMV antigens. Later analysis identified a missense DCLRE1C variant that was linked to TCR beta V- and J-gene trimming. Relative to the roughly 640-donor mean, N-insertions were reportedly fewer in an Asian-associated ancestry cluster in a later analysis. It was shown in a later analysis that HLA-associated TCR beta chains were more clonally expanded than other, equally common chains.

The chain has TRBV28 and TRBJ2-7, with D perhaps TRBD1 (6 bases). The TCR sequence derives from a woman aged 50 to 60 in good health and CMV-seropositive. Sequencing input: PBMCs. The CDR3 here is CASSLSEGDEQYF. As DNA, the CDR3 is TGTGCCAGCAGTTTATCCGAGGGGGACGAGCAGTACTTC.